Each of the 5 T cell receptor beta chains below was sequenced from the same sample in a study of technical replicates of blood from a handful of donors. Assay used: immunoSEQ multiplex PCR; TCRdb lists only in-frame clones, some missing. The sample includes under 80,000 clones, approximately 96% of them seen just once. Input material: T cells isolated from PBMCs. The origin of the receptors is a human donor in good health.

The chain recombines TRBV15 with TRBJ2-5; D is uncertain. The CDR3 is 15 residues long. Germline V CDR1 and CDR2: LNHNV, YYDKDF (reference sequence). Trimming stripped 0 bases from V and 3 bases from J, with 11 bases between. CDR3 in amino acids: CATSRDPGREETQYF. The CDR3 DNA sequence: TGTGCCACCAGCAGAGACCCAGGAAGAGAAGAGACCCAGTACTTC. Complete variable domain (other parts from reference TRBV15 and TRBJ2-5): DAMVIQNPRYQVTQFGKPVTLSCSQTLNHNVMYWYQQKSSQAPKLLFHYYDKDFNNEADTPDNFQSRRPNTSFCFLDIRSPGLGDTAMYLCATSRDPGREETQYFGPGTRLLVL.

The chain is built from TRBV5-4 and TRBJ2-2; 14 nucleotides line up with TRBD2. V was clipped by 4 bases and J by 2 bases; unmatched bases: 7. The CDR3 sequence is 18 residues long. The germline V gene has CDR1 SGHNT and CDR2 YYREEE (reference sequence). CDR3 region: CASSHGTSGRGNTGELFF. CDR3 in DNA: TGTGCCAGCAGCCATGGGACTAGCGGGAGAGGAAACACCGGGGAGCTGTTTTTT. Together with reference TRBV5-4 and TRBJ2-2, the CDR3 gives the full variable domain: ETGVTQSPTHLIKTRGQQVTLRCSSQSGHNTVSWYQQALGQGPQFIFQYYREEENGRGNFPPRFSGLQFPNYSSELNVNALELDDSALYLCASSHGTSGRGNTGELFFGEGSRLTVL.

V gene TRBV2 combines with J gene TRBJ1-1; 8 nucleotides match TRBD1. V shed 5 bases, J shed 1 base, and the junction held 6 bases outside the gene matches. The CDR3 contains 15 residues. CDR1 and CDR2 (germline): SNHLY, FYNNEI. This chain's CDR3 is CASSPTGGTNTEAFF. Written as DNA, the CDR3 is TGTGCCAGCAGTCCTACAGGGGGGACGAACACTGAAGCTTTCTTT.

Written as DNA, the CDR3 is TGTGCCAGCAGCACGAGCTTTTACCAAGAGACCCAGTACTTC. Residues: CASSTSFYQETQYF. The V and J genes are TRBV13 and TRBJ2-5, with D hard to call. The length of the CDR3 is 14 residues. The V end lost 5 bases, the J end lost 0 bases, and 10 bases lay between the germline ends. Per the germline V gene, CDR1 is PRHDT and CDR2 is FYEKMQ (reference sequence).

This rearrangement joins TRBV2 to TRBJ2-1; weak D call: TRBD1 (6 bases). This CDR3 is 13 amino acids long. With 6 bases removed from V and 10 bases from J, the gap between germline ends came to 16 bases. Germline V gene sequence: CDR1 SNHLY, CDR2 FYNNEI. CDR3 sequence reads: CASSAELGAEQFF. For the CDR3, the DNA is TGTGCCAGCAGCGCCGAGTTGGGGGCCGAGCAGTTCTTC.